The 31 T cell receptor beta chains presented below share a single source sample, sequenced in a study of Ad26.COV2.S vaccination and SARS-CoV-2 variants. As for treatment: roughly 20 received Ad26.COV2.S at low or high dose, single or two shots; about five received placebo; per-sample allocation not given. Day 63 following the first vaccine or placebo injection was when the samples were taken. Repertoires were generated with immunoSEQ multiplex PCR, while TCRdb's copy carries only in-frame clones and drops some. Of 400,000 to 450,000 clones in the sample, over 75% were seen once. The sequenced sample was peripheral blood, obtained in a trial of Ad26.COV2.S vaccine versus placebo. These receptors were collected from a person between 18 and 60 years old who received the Ad26.COV2.S COVID-19 vaccine or a placebo.

This clone was observed once. The chain links TRBV7-8 to TRBJ2-2; 9 bases map to TRBD1. J was trimmed by 4 bases and V by 4 bases; bases with no gene match: 7. The CDR3 sequence is 16 residues long. Germline CDR1 and CDR2: SGHVS and FQNEAQ. For the CDR3, the DNA is TGTGCCAGCAGCTCCGACAGGGGGGTTGTCACCGGGGAGCTGTTTTTT. This encodes CASSSDRGVVTGELFF.

V usage is TRBV10-1 and J usage is TRBJ2-1, with D perhaps being TRBD1 or TRBD2 (6 bases each). CDR1 WNHNN and CDR2 SYGVQD come from the germline V gene (reference sequence). The CDR3 sequence is 17 residues long. Trimming left V 1 base short and J 6 bases short, with 19 bases between. The CDR3 loop reads CASSEFTGGGGANEQFF. In nucleotides, the CDR3 is TGCGCCAGCAGTGAGTTTACTGGGGGCGGAGGGGCCAATGAGCAGTTCTTC.

The chain couples TRBV6-5 to TRBJ2-3; 8 nucleotides line up with TRBD2. Trimming cost V 0 bases and J 3 bases; bases outside gene matches: 5. Looked up from germline, CDR1 is MNHEY and CDR2 is SVGAGI. This CDR3 region has 16 residues. This chain's CDR3 is CASSYSTSGETDTQYF. DNA of the CDR3: TGTGCCAGCAGTTACTCCACTAGCGGCGAGACAGATACGCAGTATTTT.

The chain joins TRBV4-3 to TRBJ2-1; D is unresolved. This CDR3 region has 18 residues. The germline V gene encodes CDR1 LGHNA and CDR2 YSLEER. Trimming shortened V by 4 bases and J by 1 base, and 20 bases separated the two germline ends. The CDR3 reads CASSPLPPQERSYNEQFF. The CDR3 DNA sequence: TGCGCCAGCAGCCCCCTACCTCCCCAGGAACGGTCCTACAATGAGCAGTTCTTC.

This clone is a singleton in its sample. V is TRBV7-6 and J is TRBJ2-7; D is ambiguous. Per germline, CDR1 SGHVS and CDR2 FNYEAQ. V lost 5 bases, J lost 2 bases, and 19 bases lay in between. The CDR3 runs to 16 residues. For the CDR3, the DNA is TGTGCCAGCAGCCATACCGTGGGTCACGCCGCCTACGAGCAGTACTTC. Amino acids: CASSHTVGHAAYEQYF.

In DNA, the CDR3 is TGTGCCAGCAGTGGGGACGGGGGTGAGCAGTACTTC. Translation: CASSGDGGEQYF. The chain has TRBV2 and TRBJ2-7; possible D gene TRBD2, 6 bases. V gave up 4 bases and J gave up 7 bases, with 11 bases separating them. The CDR3 runs to 12 residues. Germline CDR1 reads SNHLY; CDR2 reads FYNNEI.

The chain uses TRBV5-6 and TRBJ1-1, with D unclear. Germline V gene data show CDR1 as SGHDT and CDR2 as YYEEEE. This CDR3 region has 14 residues. The germline V and J ends were trimmed by 1 base and 0 bases, with 7 bases remaining between them. CDR3 loop: CASSLYSLNTEAFF. The CDR3 DNA reads as TGTGCCAGCAGCTTGTATTCTCTGAACACTGAAGCTTTCTTT.

V is TRBV25-1 and J is TRBJ1-1; 8 nucleotides agree with TRBD1. Germline lookup yields CDR1 MGHDK and CDR2 SYGVNS. The CDR3 sequence is 12 residues long. Unmatched junction bases numbered 0, after V lost 8 bases and J lost 1 base. The CDR3 sequence: CASGQGNTEAFF. DNA of the CDR3: TGTGCCAGCGGACAGGGGAACACTGAAGCTTTCTTT.

The chain recombines TRBV18 with TRBJ2-2; 11 bases match TRBD2. Germline assignment: CDR1 KGHSH and CDR2 LQKENI. V was pared by 4 bases and J by 9 bases, with 7 bases of the junction left unmatched. The CDR3 extends over 15 amino acids. CDR3 sequence (DNA): TGTGCCAGCTCACTGGGACTAGCGGTCCAGCGGGAGCTGTTTTTT. Translating gives CASSLGLAVQRELFF.

V usage is TRBV5-1 and J usage is TRBJ2-1, with no clear D. Per germline, CDR1 SGHRS and CDR2 YFSETQ. CDR3 length: 15 amino acids. V was clipped by 0 bases and J by 2 bases, with 9 bases between them. The CDR3 spells CASSLGLEAYNEQFF. The CDR3 DNA reads TGCGCCAGCAGCTTGGGTTTAGAAGCCTACAATGAGCAGTTCTTC.

The chain recombines TRBV9 with TRBJ2-1; 11 bases match TRBD2. Per germline, CDR1 SGDLS and CDR2 YYNGEE. The CDR3 spans 15 residues. The J segment lost 7 bases and the V segment lost 4 bases, leaving 7 bases of the junction unmatched. The CDR3 DNA is TGTGCCAGCAGCCCACTAGCGGGAGCCGTGAATGAGCAGTTCTTC. Translated, it gives CASSPLAGAVNEQFF.

The chain employs TRBV6-5 and TRBJ1-2; 7 bases map to TRBD1. This CDR3 has 13 residues. The V gene end was trimmed by 6 bases and the J gene end by 1 base; junction bases not matched to a gene: 2. Germline V lookup: CDR1 MNHEY, CDR2 SVGAGI. The chain's CDR3 is CASSRGNNYGYTF. CDR3 DNA sequence: TGTGCCAGCAGCAGGGGGAATAACTATGGCTACACCTTC.

The chain combines TRBV7-6 with TRBJ1-4, with D possibly TRBD1 on 6 matching bases. Trimming stripped 5 bases from V and 2 bases from J, with 21 bases between. This CDR3 spans 18 amino acids. Germline V CDR1 and CDR2: SGHVS, FNYEAQ. CDR3 amino acids: CASSGTIGGARTNEKLFF. For the CDR3, the DNA is TGTGCCAGCAGCGGAACGATTGGGGGGGCTCGGACTAATGAAAAACTGTTTTTT.

This chain connects TRBV7-2 to TRBJ2-7; either TRBD1 or TRBD2 may supply D (5 bases each). The V end lost 5 bases, the J end lost 3 bases, and 17 bases lay between the germline ends. Germline CDR1 is SGHTA and CDR2 is FQGNSA. The CDR3 consists of 15 residues. The CDR3 protein is CASSHVGGRNYEQYF. Written as DNA, the CDR3 is TGTGCCAGCAGCCATGTTGGGGGACGGAACTACGAGCAGTACTTC.

The chain carries TRBV6-5 and TRBJ1-1; 7 positions agree with TRBD1. CDR3 length: 16 residues. The J segment lost 4 bases and the V segment lost 4 bases, leaving 12 bases of the junction unmatched. The germline V gene encodes CDR1 MNHEY and CDR2 SVGAGI. As DNA, the CDR3 is TGTGCCAGCAGTTCGGTGATTACAGGGGCGGGCACTGAAGCTTTCTTT. This encodes CASSSVITGAGTEAFF.

The chain has TRBV6-1 and TRBJ2-4; D possibly corresponds to TRBD2 (6 bases). The CDR3 runs 16 residues. Trimming shortened V by 4 bases and J by 0 bases, and 13 bases separated the two germline ends. Germline CDR1 is MNHNS and CDR2 is SASEGT. CDR3 DNA: TGTGCCAGCAGTGCCCTAGCGATACTAGCCAAAAACATTCAGTACTTC. Protein product: CASSALAILAKNIQYF.

V and J are TRBV29-1 and TRBJ2-2; D is unresolved. This CDR3 contains 14 residues. Germline loops: CDR1 SQVTM, CDR2 ANQGSEA. Trimming removed 6 bases at V and 1 base at J, with 12 bases between. The chain's CDR3 is CSVPGALNTGELFF. In nucleotides, the CDR3 is TGCAGCGTCCCGGGTGCCCTGAACACCGGGGAGCTGTTTTTT.

A remark on this clone: This sample also contains other DNA sequences that code for the same CDR3. V is TRBV18 and J is TRBJ1-2, with 9 bases aligning to TRBD1. Germline V gene sequence: CDR1 KGHSH, CDR2 LQKENI. The V segment lost 3 bases and the J segment 8 bases; nucleotides outside the gene matches: 4. The CDR3 sequence is 13 residues long. The CDR3 region is CASSPRTGEGYTF. As DNA, the CDR3 is TGTGCCAGCTCACCCCGGACAGGGGAAGGCTACACCTTC. Based on the CDR3 plus reference TRBV18 and TRBJ1-2, the full variable domain is NAGVMQNPRHLVRRRGQEARLRCSPMKGHSHVYWYRQLPEEGLKFMVYLQKENIIDESGMPKERFSAEFPKEGPSILRIQQVVRGDSAAYFCASSPRTGEGYTFGSGTRLTVV.

V is TRBV6-5 and J is TRBJ2-7, with 8 positions matching TRBD1. V shed 6 bases, J shed 5 bases, and the junction held 6 bases outside the gene matches. The CDR3 loop spans 13 amino acids. Germline V gene lookup returns CDR1 MNHEY and CDR2 SVGAGI. The CDR3 sequence is CASSPGGIHEQYF. The CDR3 nucleotides read TGTGCCAGCAGCCCAGGGGGCATCCACGAGCAGTACTTC.

This clone occurred once. This chain connects TRBV27 to TRBJ1-6; 9 bases map to TRBD1. CDR3 size: 15 residues. Germline-derived CDR1 and CDR2 are MNHEY and SMNVEV (reference sequence). V dropped 1 base and J dropped 9; count of bases not matched to a gene: 4. As DNA, the CDR3 is TGTGCCAGCAGTTTATTGGGGACAGGGCGTTCACCCCTCCACTTT. Its translation is CASSLLGTGRSPLHF.

The V gene is TRBV7-2, the J gene TRBJ1-4; possible D gene TRBD1, 5 bases. The CDR3 extends over 14 amino acids. Looked up from germline, CDR1 is SGHTA and CDR2 is FQGNSA. V lost 1 base and J lost 14, with 17 bases in between. CDR3: CASSLVGGGMDLFF. CDR3 bases: TGTGCCAGCAGCTTAGTGGGGGGGGGAATGGACCTGTTTTTT.

CDR3 DNA sequence: TGTGCCAGCTCACCACGAGGTGCGGGAGTTCCCCCCGGGGAGCTGTTTTTT. This sequence encodes CASSPRGAGVPPGELFF. The genes are TRBV18 and TRBJ2-2; 7 bases fit TRBD2. J lost 6 bases, V lost 1 base, and 11 bases had no gene match. This CDR3 is built from 17 residues. In germline, CDR1 is KGHSH, CDR2 LQKENI.

This rearrangement joins TRBV5-5 to TRBJ1-2; TRBD1 might be the D (5 bases). CDR3 length equals 15 residues. Trimming took 4 bases from V and 4 from J, leaving 17 bases between them. CDR1 is SGHKS, CDR2 YYEKEE, per germline (reference sequence). The CDR3 protein is CASSPQASQVYGYTF. CDR3 sequence (DNA): TGTGCCAGCAGCCCACAGGCCAGCCAGGTCTATGGCTACACCTTC.

The chain couples TRBV7-3 to TRBJ2-1, with D possibly TRBD2 on 6 matching bases. The V gene lost 0 bases and the J gene lost 10 bases, with 19 bases spanning the gap. The CDR3 runs 16 residues. CDR1 and CDR2 (germline): SGHTA, FQGTGA. The CDR3 sequence is CASSLTEGLGGLEQFF. The CDR3 DNA is TGTGCCAGCAGCTTAACTGAGGGCCTCGGAGGGTTGGAGCAGTTCTTC. Complete variable domain (other parts from reference TRBV7-3 and TRBJ2-1): GAGVSQTPSNKVTEKGKYVELRCDPISGHTALYWYRQSLGQGPEFLIYFQGTGAADDSGLPNDRFFAVRPEGSVSTLKIQRTERGDSAVYLCASSLTEGLGGLEQFFGPGTRLTVL.

This chain links TRBV29-1 with TRBJ1-2; no clear D gene. CDR3 size: 12 residues. Germline V gene sequence: CDR1 SQVTM, CDR2 ANQGSEA. V was clipped by 5 bases and J by 5 bases, with 12 bases between them. CDR3 residues: CSVPGFRYGYTF. CDR3 nucleotides: TGCAGCGTTCCGGGATTTAGGTATGGCTACACCTTC.

The chain carries TRBV6-2 or TRBV6-3 and TRBJ1-2; 7 nucleotides align to TRBD1. This CDR3 contains 17 residues. Germline-derived CDR1 and CDR2 are MNHEY and SVGEGT. Losses at the gene ends were 6 bases for V and 4 bases for J; bases not matched to a gene: 17. CDR3 sequence reads: CASSPPGARTGLYGYTF. The CDR3 DNA reads as TGTGCCAGCAGCCCCCCGGGGGCTCGGACAGGTCTCTATGGCTACACCTTC.

The chain links TRBV14 to TRBJ2-5; 9 bases match TRBD2. The CDR3 runs 17 residues. Germline V gives CDR1 SGHDN, CDR2 FVKESK. The trim removed 0 bases at V and 5 bases at J, leaving 10 bases unmatched. The chain's CDR3 is CASSQELGSGRGETQYF. DNA for the CDR3: TGTGCCAGCAGCCAAGAATTAGGTAGCGGGAGAGGGGAGACCCAGTACTTC.

This chain joins TRBV11-2 and TRBJ2-7, with D uncertain. CDR1 is SGHAT, CDR2 FQNNGV, per germline. With 1 base removed from V and 4 bases from J, the gap between germline ends came to 11 bases. The CDR3 consists of 14 residues. The CDR3 nucleotides are TGTGCCAGCAGCTTAGGTCGCACCATATACGAGCAGTACTTC. This sequence encodes CASSLGRTIYEQYF.

The CDR3 nucleotides are TGTGCCTGGAGTGTCCTGACTAGCCCCTCGCTCAATGAGCAGTTCTTC. It yields the protein CAWSVLTSPSLNEQFF. V and J are TRBV30 and TRBJ2-1; 7 positions match TRBD2. The CDR3 has 16 amino acids. V dropped 0 bases and J dropped 6; count of bases not matched to a gene: 11. CDR1 GTSNPN and CDR2 SVGIG come from the germline V gene (reference sequence).

V and J are TRBV29-1 and TRBJ2-1, with 12 bases identical to TRBD2. Germline CDR1 and CDR2: SQVTM and ANQGSEA. CDR3 length equals 17 residues. V shed 4 bases and J 6 bases; nucleotides not matched to a gene: 13. As DNA, the CDR3 is TGCAGCGTTGGGCGGACTAGCGGGATGGGAGCTCGCAATGAGCAGTTCTTC. Encoded protein: CSVGRTSGMGARNEQFF.

The chain recombines TRBV6-1 with TRBJ2-1, with TRBD1 matching 7 bases. The CDR3 is made up of 17 amino acids. Germline V gene data show CDR1 as MNHNS and CDR2 as SASEGT. Unmatched junction bases numbered 9, after V lost 4 bases and J lost 0 bases. As DNA, the CDR3 is TGTGCCAGCAGTGTCTTTACGGACAGGAGCTCCTACAATGAGCAGTTCTTC. This encodes CASSVFTDRSSYNEQFF.